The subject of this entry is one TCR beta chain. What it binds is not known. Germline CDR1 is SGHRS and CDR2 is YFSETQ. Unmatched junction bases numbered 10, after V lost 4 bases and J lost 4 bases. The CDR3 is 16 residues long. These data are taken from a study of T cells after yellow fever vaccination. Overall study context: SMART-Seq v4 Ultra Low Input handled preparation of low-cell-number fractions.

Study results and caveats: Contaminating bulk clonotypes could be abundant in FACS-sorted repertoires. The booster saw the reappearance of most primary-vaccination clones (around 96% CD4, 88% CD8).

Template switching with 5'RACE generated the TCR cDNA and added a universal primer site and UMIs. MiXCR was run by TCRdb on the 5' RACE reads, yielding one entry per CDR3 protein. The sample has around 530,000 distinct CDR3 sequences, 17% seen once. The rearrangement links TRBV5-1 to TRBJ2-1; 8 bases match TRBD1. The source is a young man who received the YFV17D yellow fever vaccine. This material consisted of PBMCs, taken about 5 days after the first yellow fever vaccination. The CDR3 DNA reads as TGCGCCAGCAGCGCCTCAGGGGGCCTAGGGTACAATGAGCAGTTCTTC. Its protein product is CASSASGGLGYNEQFF. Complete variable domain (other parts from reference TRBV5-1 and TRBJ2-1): KAGVTQTPRYLIKTRGQQVTLSCSPISGHRSVSWYQQTPGQGLQFLFEYFSETQRNKGNFPGRFSGRQFSNSRSEMNVSTLELGDSALYLCASSASGGLGYNEQFFGPGTRLTVL.